This T cell receptor (beta chain) was recorded in a study of response to subunit inactivated influenza vaccine. General observations from the study: The authors proposed limited new T cell recruitment per seasonal influenza vaccination.

TCRdb redid the calling of the RT-PCR reads with MiXCR, one entry per CDR3 protein. The repertoire holds roughly 650,000 distinct CDR3 sequences, with approximately 14% as singletons. CDR1 and CDR2 (germline): MGHRA, YSYEKL. The CDR3 totals 17 residues. J was trimmed by 9 bases and V by 3 bases; bases with no gene match: 18. This clonotype was recorded a few times. Antigen: not known. The chain couples TRBV4-1 to TRBJ2-7, with 9 bases that match TRBD1. Sequencing used PBMCs from blood, obtained 11 to 12 days after vaccination. The TCR was taken from a man between 50 and 59 years old who received an inactivated influenza vaccine. CDR3 in amino acids: CASSHLPGTGSGGVQYF. In DNA form, the CDR3 reads TGCGCCAGCAGCCATCTCCCCGGGACAGGGTCCGGTGGTGTGCAGTACTTC.